This TCR beta chain derives from a study of blood T cell repertoires in COVID-19. Study overall: T cells, B-cell-depleted T cells, or PBMCs provided the cDNA or gDNA that served as material.

This clone has a handful of counts. CDR1 and CDR2 from the germline V gene are SEHNR and FQNEAQ (reference sequence). V dropped 4 bases and J dropped 7; count of bases not matched to a gene: 2. The CDR3 loop spans 13 amino acids. Study processing details: Counts of nucleated cells, estimated from reference gene primer amplification, were obtained. Libraries were prepared by immunoSEQ multiplex PCR; TCRdb keeps only in-frame clonotypes and omits some of them. Clone size and the V and J calls come from that table; the DNA yielded D and trimming. The table records about 280,000 clones, about nine tenths of them present only once.

The V gene is TRBV7-9, the J gene TRBJ2-1, with 9 bases that match TRBD2. The source is a man aged 50 or older with acute or convalescent COVID-19. Sequenced sample: peripheral blood. This chain's CDR3 is CASSWTSANEQFF. The CDR3 DNA follows: TGTGCCAGCAGCTGGACTAGCGCGAATGAGCAGTTCTTC.